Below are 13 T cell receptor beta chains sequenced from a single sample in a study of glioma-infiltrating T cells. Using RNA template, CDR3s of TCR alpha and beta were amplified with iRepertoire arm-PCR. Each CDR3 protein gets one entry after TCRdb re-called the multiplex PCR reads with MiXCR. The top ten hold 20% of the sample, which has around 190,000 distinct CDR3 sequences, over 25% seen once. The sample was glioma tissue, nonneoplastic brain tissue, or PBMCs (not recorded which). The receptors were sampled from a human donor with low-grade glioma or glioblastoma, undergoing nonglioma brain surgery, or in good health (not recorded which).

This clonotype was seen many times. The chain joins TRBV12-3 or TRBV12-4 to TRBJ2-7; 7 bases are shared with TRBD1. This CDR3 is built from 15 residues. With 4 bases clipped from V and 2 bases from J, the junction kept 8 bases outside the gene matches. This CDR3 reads CASSSRQGWTYEQYF. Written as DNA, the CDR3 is TGTGCCAGCAGTTCCCGACAGGGTTGGACCTACGAGCAGTACTTC.

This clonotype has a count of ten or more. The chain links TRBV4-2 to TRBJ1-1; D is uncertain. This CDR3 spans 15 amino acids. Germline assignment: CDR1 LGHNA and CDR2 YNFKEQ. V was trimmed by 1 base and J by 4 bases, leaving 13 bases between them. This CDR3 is CASSQGQVRITEAFF. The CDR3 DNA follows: TGTGCCAGCAGCCAAGGGCAGGTCCGGATCACTGAAGCTTTCTTT.

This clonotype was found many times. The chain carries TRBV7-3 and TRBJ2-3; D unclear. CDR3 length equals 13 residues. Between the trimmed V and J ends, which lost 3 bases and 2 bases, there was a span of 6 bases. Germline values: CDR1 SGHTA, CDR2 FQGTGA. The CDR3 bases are TGTGCCAGCAGCTTGCGGCTCACAGATACGCAGTATTTT. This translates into CASSLRLTDTQYF.

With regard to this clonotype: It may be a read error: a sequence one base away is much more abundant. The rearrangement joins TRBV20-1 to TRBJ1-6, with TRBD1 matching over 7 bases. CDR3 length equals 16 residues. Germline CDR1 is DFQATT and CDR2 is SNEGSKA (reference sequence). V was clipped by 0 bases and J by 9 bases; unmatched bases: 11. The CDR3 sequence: CSARDLPRGESSPLHF. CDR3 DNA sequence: TGCAGTGCTAGAGACCTGCCCAGGGGGGAAAGTTCACCCCTCCACTTT.

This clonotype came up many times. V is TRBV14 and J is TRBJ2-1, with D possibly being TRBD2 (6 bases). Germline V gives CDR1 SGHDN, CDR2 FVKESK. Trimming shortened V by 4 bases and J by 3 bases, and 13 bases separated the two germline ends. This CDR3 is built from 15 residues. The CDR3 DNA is TGTGCCAGCAGCCTCCGGGACTTGGTCTACAATGAGCAGTTCTTC. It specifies CASSLRDLVYNEQFF.

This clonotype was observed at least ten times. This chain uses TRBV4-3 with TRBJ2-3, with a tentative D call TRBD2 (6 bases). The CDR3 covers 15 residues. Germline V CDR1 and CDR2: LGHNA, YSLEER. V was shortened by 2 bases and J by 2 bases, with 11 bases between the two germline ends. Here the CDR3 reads CASSQRRVSTDTQYF. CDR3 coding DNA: TGCGCCAGCAGCCAACGGAGGGTTTCCACAGATACGCAGTATTTT.

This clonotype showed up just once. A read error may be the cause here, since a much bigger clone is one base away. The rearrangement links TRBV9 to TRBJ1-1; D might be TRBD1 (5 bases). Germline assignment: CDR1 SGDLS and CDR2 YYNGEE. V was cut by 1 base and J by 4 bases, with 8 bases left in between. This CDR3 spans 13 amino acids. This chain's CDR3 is CASSVRQFTEAFF. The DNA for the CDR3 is TGTGCCAGCAGCGTAAGACAGTTCACTGAAGCTTTCTTT.

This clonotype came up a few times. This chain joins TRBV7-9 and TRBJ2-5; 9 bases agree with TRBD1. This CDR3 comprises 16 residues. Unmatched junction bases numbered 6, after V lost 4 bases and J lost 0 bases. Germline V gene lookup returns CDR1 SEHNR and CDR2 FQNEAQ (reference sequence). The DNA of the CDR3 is TGTGCCAGCAGCTCAGGGACAGGGATGTACCAAGAGACCCAGTACTTC. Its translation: CASSSGTGMYQETQYF.

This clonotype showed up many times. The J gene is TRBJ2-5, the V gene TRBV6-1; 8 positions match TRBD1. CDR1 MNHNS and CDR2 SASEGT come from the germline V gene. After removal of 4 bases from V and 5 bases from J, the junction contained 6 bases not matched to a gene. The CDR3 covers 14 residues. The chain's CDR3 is CASSGPTGVETQYF. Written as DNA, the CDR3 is TGTGCCAGCAGTGGCCCGACAGGGGTCGAGACCCAGTACTTC.

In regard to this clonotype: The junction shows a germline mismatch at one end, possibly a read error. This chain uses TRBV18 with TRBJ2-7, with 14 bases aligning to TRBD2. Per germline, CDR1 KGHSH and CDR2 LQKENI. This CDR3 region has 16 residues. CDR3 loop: CASPPGLAGGGFEQCF. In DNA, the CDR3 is TGTGCCAGCCCACCAGGACTAGCGGGAGGAGGATTCGAGCAGTGCTTC.

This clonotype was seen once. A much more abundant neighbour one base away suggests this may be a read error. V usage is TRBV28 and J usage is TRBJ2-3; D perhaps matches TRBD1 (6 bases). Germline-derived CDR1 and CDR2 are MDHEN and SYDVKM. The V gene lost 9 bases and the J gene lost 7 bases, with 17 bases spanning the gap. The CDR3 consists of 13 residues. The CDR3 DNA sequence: TGTGCCAGTTTCTCATACAGGGAATATACGCAGTATTTT. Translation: CASFSYREYTQYF.

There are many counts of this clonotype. The CDR3 DNA is TGCAGTGCTAGGGCGACTCCTAACAATGAGCAGTTCTTC. This translates into CSARATPNNEQFF. This chain links TRBV20-1 with TRBJ2-1, with D unresolved. Germline V CDR1 and CDR2: DFQATT, SNEGSKA (reference sequence). V was cut by 3 bases and J by 5 bases, with 11 bases left in between. The CDR3 has 13 amino acids.

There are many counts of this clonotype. The CDR3 DNA is TGTGCCAGCTCAAGCGCACAGGCGCTCTCCTACGAGCAGTACTTC. Translating gives CASSSAQALSYEQYF. J is TRBJ2-7 and V is TRBV27, with D perhaps matching TRBD1 (5 bases). The V and J ends lost 8 bases and 0 bases respectively, with 17 bases between them. CDR3 length equals 15 residues. Germline lookup yields CDR1 MNHEY and CDR2 SMNVEV (reference sequence).